Sequencing of this T cell receptor beta chain was carried out in a study of blood T cells in healthy people across ages. Study findings and constraints: Compared with aged donors, long-lived donors showed fewer expanded clones, suggesting selection.

To note about this clonotype: Its matching antigen is unknown.

Isolating PBMCs gave at least 6.5 million of these cells per sample. Trimming removed 1 base at V and 4 bases at J, with 10 bases between. Germline values: CDR1 LGHNA, CDR2 YSLEER. The CDR3 is 15 residues long. The use of a sample-barcoded 5' primer and a J-beta primer mix characterized a second PCR of roughly 7 to 11 cycles. MiXCR, run by TCRdb on the 5' RACE reads, gives a single entry per CDR3 protein. The table records some 1,500,000 distinct CDR3 sequences, 35% to 45% of them present only once. The sequenced sample was blood. The sequence was obtained from a woman under 30 in good health. The V call is TRBV4-3, the J call TRBJ2-2, with a tentative D call TRBD2 (6 bases). The CDR3 is CASSQARTTTGELFF. The CDR3 nucleotides read TGCGCCAGCAGCCAAGCCAGGACTACCACCGGGGAGCTGTTTTTT.